Shown below are 21 T cell receptor beta chains from a single sample sequenced in a study of cytomegalovirus exposure and HLA in healthy donors. The PCR made use of 60 Vbeta and 13 Jbeta primers. This table comes from immunoSEQ multiplex PCR, and its TCRdb copy is limited to in-frame clones, with some not included. Of 150,000 to 200,000 clones listed, 84% were seen once; the top ten hold around 5%. Sequencing used PBMCs. These receptors came from a girl aged 5-17 years in good health and CMV-seropositive.

This clone appeared a single time. The J gene is TRBJ1-3, the V gene TRBV23-1; D remains ambiguous. TRBV23-1 carries the ORF label, with uncertain function. This CDR3 region has 15 residues. The ends were cut back, 6 bases at V and 0 bases at J, with 12 bases in the middle. The CDR3 nucleotides read TGCGCCAGCAGACGCGGAATTACCTCTGGAAACACCATATATTTT. Translated, it gives CASRRGITSGNTIYF.

The chain links TRBV6-1 to TRBJ2-1; D perhaps matches TRBD2 (5 bases). The CDR3 has 12 amino acids. Germline V lookup: CDR1 MNHNS, CDR2 SASEGT. The CDR3 here is CASGVADNEQFF. DNA of the CDR3: TGTGCTTCCGGGGTAGCCGACAATGAGCAGTTCTTC.

This clone is a singleton in its sample. J is TRBJ2-7 and V is TRBV5-6, with D perhaps TRBD1 (5 bases). The V gene lost 2 bases and the J gene lost 5 bases, with 8 bases spanning the gap. Germline V CDR1 and CDR2: SGHDT, YYEEEE. CDR3 length: 12 amino acids. In DNA, the CDR3 is TGTGCCAGCAGCTTAGGGGTAGACGAGCAGTACTTC. Translation: CASSLGVDEQYF.

V and J are TRBV19 and TRBJ1-1, with D perhaps matching TRBD1 (6 bases). The CDR3 loop spans 13 amino acids. In germline, CDR1 is LNHDA, CDR2 SQIVND (reference sequence). Trimming pared 6 bases from V and 0 bases from J, leaving 8 bases between. CDR3 protein: CASRWTVNTEAFF. CDR3 coding DNA: TGTGCCAGTAGGTGGACAGTGAACACTGAAGCTTTCTTT. Complete variable domain (other parts from reference TRBV19 and TRBJ1-1): DGGITQSPKYLFRKEGQNVTLSCEQNLNHDAMYWYRQDPGQGLRLIYYSQIVNDFQKGDIAEGYSVSREKKESFPLTVTSAQKNPTAFYLCASRWTVNTEAFFGQGTRLTVV.

CDR3 sequence reads: CASSPWGRTYEQYF. The DNA for the CDR3 is TGTGCCAGCAGCCCTTGGGGGAGGACCTACGAGCAGTACTTC. The V gene is TRBV7-6, the J gene TRBJ2-5; D is possibly TRBD2 (6 bases). Gene TRBJ2-7 matches the end of the DNA better, so the J call may be wrong. The CDR3 is 14 amino acids. The V gene's germline CDR1 is SGHVS and CDR2 FNYEAQ.

The chain uses TRBV9 and TRBJ1-1, with 8 bases matching TRBD1. With 4 bases clipped from V and 0 bases from J, the junction kept 5 bases outside the gene matches. The CDR3 consists of 15 residues. Germline V CDR1 and CDR2: SGDLS, YYNGEE. The CDR3 loop is CASSKTGAMNTEAFF. The CDR3 region has the DNA TGTGCCAGCAGCAAGACAGGGGCTATGAACACTGAAGCTTTCTTT.

In DNA, the CDR3 is TGTGCCAGCAGTTCCAGGGAGAACACTGAAGCTTTCTTT. It codes for CASSSRENTEAFF. The V gene is TRBV6-6, the J gene TRBJ1-1, with D tentatively TRBD1 (5 bases). V lost 4 bases and J lost 1, with 7 bases in between. Germline-derived CDR1 and CDR2 are MNHNY and SVGAGI (reference sequence). The CDR3 covers 13 residues.

The chain employs TRBV2 and TRBJ1-2, with 7 bases identical to TRBD1. Germline-derived CDR1 and CDR2 are SNHLY and FYNNEI. The CDR3 has 12 amino acids. Trimming removed 8 bases from V and 1 base from J; junction bases left unmatched: 1. The CDR3 nucleotides read TGTGCCAGCGGGACAGTTAACTATGGCTACACCTTC. Translating it yields CASGTVNYGYTF. Full variable domain (missing parts from reference TRBV2 and TRBJ1-2): EPEVTQTPSHQVTQMGQEVILRCVPISNHLYFYWYRQILGQKVEFLVSFYNNEISEKSEIFDDQFSVERPDGSNFTLKIRSTKLEDSAMYFCASGTVNYGYTFGSGTRLTVV.

This sequence joins TRBV21-1 and TRBJ1-2; whether TRBD1, the table's D call, matches the DNA was not checked. TRBV21-1 represents a pseudogene. The CDR3 has 17 residues. The DNA for the CDR3 is TGTGCCAGCAGCAAAGACTACTGCGGGACAGGACCCTATGGCTACACCTTC. Translated, it gives CASSKDYCGTGPYGYTF.

This clone was counted once. The rearrangement links TRBV27 to TRBJ1-2; D not certain. Trimming removed 6 bases at V and 2 bases at J, with 10 bases between. In germline, CDR1 is MNHEY, CDR2 SMNVEV (reference sequence). CDR3 length: 13 amino acids. The CDR3 region is CASRPIANYGYTF. The CDR3 DNA is TGTGCCAGCAGGCCCATAGCCAACTATGGCTACACCTTC.

This sequence joins TRBV19 and TRBJ1-1; D is possibly TRBD1 (6 bases). Germline V CDR1 and CDR2: LNHDA, SQIVND (reference sequence). This CDR3 comprises 15 residues. The V end lost 5 bases, the J end lost 3 bases, and 16 bases lay between the germline ends. The CDR3 spells CASSQDTGFYTEAFF. CDR3 nucleotides: TGTGCCAGTAGTCAGGACACAGGGTTTTACACTGAAGCTTTCTTT.

This chain links TRBV30 with TRBJ1-5; tentatively, D is TRBD1 (5 bases). V was shortened by 0 bases and J by 0 bases, with 15 bases between the two germline ends. Per germline, CDR1 GTSNPN and CDR2 SVGIG (reference sequence). The CDR3 runs 17 residues. As DNA, the CDR3 is TGTGCCTGGAGTGTTCCATGGGGGGGGGTTAGCAATCAGCCCCAGCATTTT. The encoded protein is CAWSVPWGGVSNQPQHF.

The chain combines TRBV6-5 with TRBJ1-1; D unresolved. The V gene lost 2 bases and the J gene lost 3 bases, with 7 bases spanning the gap. There are 13 residues in the CDR3. Germline CDR1 is MNHEY and CDR2 is SVGAGI. The CDR3, as DNA: TGTGCCAGCAGTTACGCGAGGGACACTGAAGCTTTCTTT. The encoded protein is CASSYARDTEAFF.

The chain joins TRBV9 to TRBJ2-5; TRBD1 matches at 9 bases. The trim removed 0 bases at V and 5 bases at J, leaving 5 bases unmatched. The germline CDR1 and CDR2 sequences are SGDLS and YYNGEE. CDR3 length: 15 residues. CDR3 nucleotides: TGTGCCAGCAGCGTAGCGGGGACAGGGTCGGAGACCCAGTACTTC. Protein product: CASSVAGTGSETQYF.

The V and J genes are TRBV5-1 and TRBJ2-7, with 8 bases identical to TRBD1. The CDR3 sequence is 13 residues long. Trimming took 4 bases from V and 5 from J; bases not matched to a gene: 5. The germline V gene has CDR1 SGHRS and CDR2 YFSETQ. The CDR3 bases are TGCGCCAGCAGCAATGGACAGGGCCACGAGCAGTACTTC. Protein: CASSNGQGHEQYF. Together with reference TRBV5-1 and TRBJ2-7, the CDR3 gives the full variable domain: KAGVTQTPRYLIKTRGQQVTLSCSPISGHRSVSWYQQTPGQGLQFLFEYFSETQRNKGNFPGRFSGRQFSNSRSEMNVSTLELGDSALYLCASSNGQGHEQYFGPGTRLTVT.

V gene TRBV12-1 combines with J gene TRBJ1-1; the table's D call, TRBD1, has no DNA check behind it. TRBV12-1 is given as a pseudogene. CDR3 size: 17 residues. The CDR3, as DNA: TGTGCCAGCAGCGGCCGGAACAGGTTGAGAATGAACACTGAAGCTTTCTTT. Translated, it gives CASSGRNRLRMNTEAFF.

The chain combines TRBV5-6 with TRBJ1-1, with D possibly matching TRBD1 (5 bases). Germline V gene lookup returns CDR1 SGHDT and CDR2 YYEEEE. CDR3 size: 13 residues. With 1 base removed from V and 6 bases from J, the gap between germline ends came to 10 bases. DNA of the CDR3: TGTGCCAGCAGCTTGCAGGGTACGGCTGAAGCTTTCTTT. Its translation: CASSLQGTAEAFF.

This chain links TRBV2 with TRBJ1-2; unclear D gene. V dropped 3 bases and J dropped 0 bases, with 5 bases sitting between them. CDR3 size: 13 residues. CDR1 is SNHLY and CDR2 is FYNNEI in the germline V gene. The CDR3 DNA reads as TGTGCCAGCAGTGAGAGTCCTAACTATGGCTACACCTTC. This sequence encodes CASSESPNYGYTF.

The rearrangement joins TRBV5-1 to TRBJ1-1, with 9 bases aligning to TRBD1. The CDR3 consists of 11 residues. Trimming cost V 3 bases and J 11 bases; bases outside gene matches: 2. Germline V gives CDR1 SGHRS, CDR2 YFSETQ. The chain's CDR3 is CASSSQGAAFF. The CDR3 DNA follows: TGCGCCAGCAGCTCACAGGGGGCGGCTTTCTTT.

The chain links TRBV6-5 to TRBJ1-1; D might be TRBD1 (6 bases). V shed 5 bases and J shed 0 bases, with 10 bases lying between them. The germline V gene has CDR1 MNHEY and CDR2 SVGAGI. This CDR3 has 14 residues. Here the CDR3 reads CASSLQGMNTEAFF. The CDR3 region has the DNA TGTGCCAGCAGTCTCCAGGGGATGAACACTGAAGCTTTCTTT.

The chain joins TRBV7-8 to TRBJ1-3, with 7 bases fitting TRBD1. J gave up 2 bases and V 2 bases, and 6 bases lay outside the gene matches. From germline, CDR1 is SGHVS and CDR2 FQNEAQ. The CDR3 has 16 residues. As DNA, the CDR3 is TGTGCCAGCAGCTTATCGAGGGGGCTAGCTGGAAACACCATATATTTT. Translating gives CASSLSRGLAGNTIYF. Based on the CDR3 plus reference TRBV7-8 and TRBJ1-3, the full variable domain is GAGVSQSPRYKVAKRGQDVALRCDPISGHVSLFWYQQALGQGPEFLTYFQNEAQLDKSGLPSDRFFAERPEGSVSTLKIQRTQQEDSAVYLCASSLSRGLAGNTIYFGEGSWLTVV.